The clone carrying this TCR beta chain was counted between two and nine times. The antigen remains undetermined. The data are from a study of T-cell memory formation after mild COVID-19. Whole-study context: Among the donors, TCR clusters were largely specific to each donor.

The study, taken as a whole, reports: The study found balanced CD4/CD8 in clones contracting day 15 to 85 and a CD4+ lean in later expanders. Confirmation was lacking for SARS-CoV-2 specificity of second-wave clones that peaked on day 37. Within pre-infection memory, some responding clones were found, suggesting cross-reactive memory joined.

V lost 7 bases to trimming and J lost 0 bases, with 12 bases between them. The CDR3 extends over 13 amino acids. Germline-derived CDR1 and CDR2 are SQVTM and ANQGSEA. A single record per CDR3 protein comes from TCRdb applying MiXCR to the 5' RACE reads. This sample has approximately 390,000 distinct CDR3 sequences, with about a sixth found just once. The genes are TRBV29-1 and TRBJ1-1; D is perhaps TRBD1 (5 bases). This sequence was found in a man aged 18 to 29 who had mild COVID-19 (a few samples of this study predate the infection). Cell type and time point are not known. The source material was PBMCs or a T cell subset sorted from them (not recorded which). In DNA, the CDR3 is TGCAGCGCCCAGGGATCCATGAACACTGAAGCTTTCTTT. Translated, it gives CSAQGSMNTEAFF.